These 13 T cell receptor beta chains were sequenced from one sample in a study of identical twins. TCRdb re-called the 5' RACE reads through MiXCR, storing one row per CDR3 protein. The table includes approximately 590,000 distinct CDR3 sequences, roughly 9.9% detected once. This same sample was also taken into another study, of yellow fever vaccine responses in identical twins.

Sequencing was done on a sample of PBMCs. Source of these receptors: a woman aged 18-30 years in good health.

The table lists this clonotype with many counts. The gene calls are TRBV28 and TRBJ2-2; D could derive from TRBD1 or TRBD2 (5 bases each). Germline CDR1 MDHEN, CDR2 SYDVKM. The CDR3 consists of 17 residues. Trimming shortened V by 4 bases and J by 4 bases, and 19 bases separated the two germline ends. CDR3 coding DNA: TGTGCCAGCAGTTCGGGACCGCTCGAACCTCTCACCGGGGAGCTGTTTTTT. It is translated as CASSSGPLEPLTGELFF.

The sample holds a few counts of this clonotype. This chain joins TRBV20-1 and TRBJ2-7, with 11 bases that match TRBD2. CDR3 length: 15 amino acids. Germline CDR1 reads DFQATT; CDR2 reads SNEGSKA (reference sequence). With V trimmed by 3 bases and J by 3 bases, 7 bases remained unmatched. Here the CDR3 DNA reads TGCAGTGCTAGTCGGCCTAGCGGGGGGTTCTACGAGCAGTACTTC. Translation gives CSASRPSGGFYEQYF.

The gene calls are TRBV27 and TRBJ2-5; D is possibly TRBD1 or TRBD2 (5 bases each). Per the germline V gene, CDR1 is MNHEY and CDR2 is SMNVEV (reference sequence). The CDR3 runs to 17 residues. V was trimmed by 2 bases and J by 1 base, leaving 17 bases between them. DNA for the CDR3: TGTGCCAGCAGTTTAAGGGGAAGCAGAGGGGTCCAAGAGACCCAGTACTTC. Translation: CASSLRGSRGVQETQYF.

This clonotype has a count of ten or more. The V and J genes are TRBV7-2 and TRBJ2-7, with 9 positions matching TRBD2. The V gene's germline CDR1 is SGHTA and CDR2 FQGNSA. The length of the CDR3 is 15 residues. The junction had 4 bases not matched to a gene; V was cut back by 1 base and J by 3 bases. The CDR3 region is CASSLVVAGVYEQYF. The CDR3 nucleotides are TGTGCCAGCAGCTTAGTGGTAGCGGGAGTCTACGAGCAGTACTTC. Drawing the rest from reference TRBV7-2 and TRBJ2-7, the complete variable domain is GAGVSQSPSNKVTEKGKDVELRCDPISGHTALYWYRQSLGQGLEFLIYFQGNSAPDKSGLPSDRFSAERTGGSVSTLTIQRTQQEDSAVYLCASSLVVAGVYEQYFGPGTRLTVT.

In its sample, this clonotype was seen a few times. The V call is TRBV6-2 or TRBV6-3, the J call TRBJ2-7, with D possibly called TRBD1 or TRBD2 (5 bases each). Trimming shortened V by 6 bases and J by 6 bases, and 15 bases separated the two germline ends. Germline loops: CDR1 MNHEY, CDR2 SVGEGT. The CDR3 covers 13 residues. Here the CDR3 DNA reads TGTGCCAGCAGCCTGGAATGGGACGGCGAGCAGTACTTC. It specifies CASSLEWDGEQYF.

This clonotype was seen ten or more times. The chain has TRBV12-3 or TRBV12-4 and TRBJ1-5; no clear D gene. The CDR3 is made up of 14 amino acids. V gave up 4 bases and J gave up 0 bases, with 7 bases separating them. The CDR3 coding sequence is TGTGCCAGCAGTTCTCATTATAGCAATCAGCCCCAGCATTTT. This codes for CASSSHYSNQPQHF.

The chain employs TRBV20-1 and TRBJ2-7; 7 positions agree with TRBD2. This CDR3 contains 15 residues. From germline, CDR1 is DFQATT and CDR2 SNEGSKA (reference sequence). V shed 3 bases and J 6 bases; nucleotides not matched to a gene: 14. The CDR3 DNA is TGCAGTGCTAGCATTGACCGCGAGACGGGAGGCGAGCAGTACTTC. It encodes CSASIDRETGGEQYF.

This clonotype was counted only a few times. The J gene is TRBJ2-7, the V gene TRBV7-9; D possibly corresponds to TRBD2 (5 bases). Germline loops: CDR1 SEHNR, CDR2 FQNEAQ (reference sequence). The length of the CDR3 is 12 residues. Trimming left V 7 bases short and J 6 bases short, with 13 bases between. The CDR3 DNA sequence: TGTGCCAGCAATCAAAACGGGGTCGAGCAGTACTTC. It yields the protein CASNQNGVEQYF.

This clonotype was seen only a few times. The chain couples TRBV7-6 to TRBJ2-2, with 8 bases that match TRBD1. Looked up from germline, CDR1 is SGHVS and CDR2 is FNYEAQ. V was clipped by 5 bases and J by 7 bases; unmatched bases: 9. The length of the CDR3 is 15 residues. The CDR3 coding sequence is TGTGCCAGCAGCCCACCGACAGGGGTCGTCGGGGAGCTGTTTTTT. This gives the protein CASSPPTGVVGELFF.

The chain recombines TRBV7-2 with TRBJ2-3; TRBD2 matches at 15 bases. The germline V gene encodes CDR1 SGHTA and CDR2 FQGNSA. The junction had 6 bases not matched to a gene; V was cut back by 4 bases and J by 7 bases. The CDR3 runs 16 residues. This CDR3 reads CASSSHGLAGGNTQYF. The CDR3 bases are TGTGCCAGCAGCTCTCATGGACTAGCGGGAGGGAATACGCAGTATTTT.

This clonotype was picked up one time. At one end, the junction sequence differs from germline, possibly due to a read error. The chain uses TRBV4-1 and TRBJ2-3, with D possibly matching TRBD2 (6 bases). The CDR3 extends over 20 amino acids. In germline, CDR1 is MGHRA, CDR2 YSYEKL. For the CDR3, the DNA is TGCGCCAACAGCCAAGAGACGATCCACGATGGCGGGACCGGGGCAGATACGCAGTATTTT. Protein product: CANSQETIHDGGTGADTQYF.

The gene calls are TRBV28 and TRBJ2-6, with TRBD1 identical over 7 bases. CDR1 is MDHEN, CDR2 SYDVKM, per germline. The CDR3 is made up of 15 amino acids. V shed 3 bases and J 2 bases; nucleotides not matched to a gene: 1. The CDR3 here is CASSFTGAGANVLTF. CDR3 nucleotide sequence: TGTGCCAGCAGTTTCACAGGGGCTGGGGCCAACGTCCTGACTTTC.

The chain is built from TRBV7-9 and TRBJ2-5; D ambiguous. The CDR3 covers 11 residues. Trimming took 6 bases from V and 5 from J, leaving 7 bases between them. CDR1 is SEHNR and CDR2 is FQNEAQ in the germline V gene (reference sequence). CDR3 coding DNA: TGTGCCAGCAGGGGATACGAGACCCAGTACTTC. Translating it yields CASRGYETQYF.